The table lists the clone carrying this TCR beta chain with a count of one. The data derive from a study of blood T cell repertoires in COVID-19. Here immunoSEQ multiplex PCR was the method, and the copy in TCRdb shows in-frame clones only, minus some. Altogether some 250,000 clones are present, 81% being singletons, with the ten largest covering 7.5% to 9%. Germline values: CDR1 MNHNS, CDR2 SASEGT. V gave up 3 bases and J gave up 1 base, with 9 bases separating them. The CDR3 extends over 14 amino acids. Sample: peripheral blood. This rearrangement joins TRBV6-1 to TRBJ1-1; D possibly corresponds to TRBD1 (6 bases). The sequence came from a woman older than 75 with acute or convalescent COVID-19. CDR3 coding DNA: TGTGCCAGCAGTGAGACAGGCAGGAACACTGAAGCTTTCTTT. The encoded protein is CASSETGRNTEAFF.